Listed below are T cell receptor beta chains from one sample, sequenced in a study of T cell repertoires in cytomegalovirus infection. TCRdb redid the calling of the reads with MiXCR, one entry per CDR3 protein. Of fewer than 250,000 distinct CDR3 sequences in the sample, about 12% were seen once. The specimen was PBMCs. The receptors here all came from a human donor in good health (CMV status not recorded). Some clones in this sample may be carry-over from other donors' samples. CDR3s include the opening cysteine and the closing phenylalanine or tryptophan. A D gene is named only where the DNA matches it firmly. Clone size is not always given. Where it is, it says once, few, many or a class for expanded clones.

D gene	clone size	V gene	CDR3 length	J gene	CDR3 protein	CDR3 DNA
TRBD1	many	TRBV2	15	TRBJ1-2	CASREVGTGVYGYTF	TGTGCCAGCAGAGAGGTGGGGACAGGGGTCTATGGCTACACCTTC
.	many	TRBV19	14	TRBJ2-3	CASSPTPGTDTQYF	TGTGCCAGTAGCCCAACCCCGGGAACAGATACGCAGTATTTT
TRBD2	many	TRBV7-2	15	TRBJ2-7	CASSPAAGGIYEQYF	TGTGCCAGCAGCCCGGCAGCGGGAGGAATCTACGAGCAGTACTTC
.	few	TRBV29-1	10	TRBJ2-3	CSVFTDTQYF	TGCAGCGTTTTCACAGATACGCAGTATTTT
TRBD2	many	TRBV3-1	15	TRBJ2-5	CASSQVAGKRKTQYF	TGTGCCAGCAGCCAAGTAGCGGGAAAGAGGAAGACCCAGTACTTC
.	many	TRBV7-2	15	TRBJ1-5	CASSGGGRWNQPQHF	TGTGCCAGCAGCGGGGGGGGGCGCTGGAATCAGCCCCAGCATTTT
.	many	TRBV7-2	16	TRBJ1-6	CASSSNPTAYNSPLHF	TGTGCCAGCAGCTCCAACCCGACAGCTTATAATTCACCCCTCCACTTT
.	many	TRBV5-1	14	TRBJ2-1	CASSEGRQDNEQFF	TGCGCCAGCAGCGAAGGGAGGCAGGACAATGAGCAGTTCTTC
.	many	TRBV2	16	TRBJ2-1	CASSEAHSRFGNEQFF	TGTGCCAGCAGTGAAGCGCATAGCCGTTTCGGCAATGAGCAGTTCTTC
.	few	TRBV4-3	15	TRBJ2-1	CASSQEGLAYNEQFF	TGCGCCAGCAGCCAAGAGGGCCTAGCATACAATGAGCAGTTCTTC
.	.	TRBV13	14	TRBJ1-5	CASSSGAGSQPQHF	TGTGCCAGCAGCTCAGGGGCAGGGAGTCAGCCCCAGCATTTT
.	.	TRBV20-1	14	TRBJ2-3	CSARRQEVADTQYF	TGCAGTGCTAGAAGACAGGAGGTTGCAGATACGCAGTATTTT
TRBD1	many	TRBV23-1	15	TRBJ1-1	CASSQPGQLNTEAFF	TGCGCCAGCAGTCAACCGGGACAGTTGAACACTGAAGCTTTCTTT
.	many	TRBV7-2	14	TRBJ2-7	CASSRDIMNYEQYF	TGTGCCAGCAGCCGGGACATAATGAACTACGAGCAGTACTTC
TRBD1	many	TRBV7-3	20	TRBJ2-2	CASSLRARDRGGANTGELFF	TGTGCCAGCAGCTTAAGGGCCCGGGACAGGGGTGGTGCGAACACCGGGGAGCTGTTTTTT
.	.	TRBV2	14	TRBJ1-5	CASSEGFGNQPQHF	TGTGCCAGCAGTGAGGGGTTCGGCAATCAGCCCCAGCATTTT
.	few	TRBV6-2/TRBV6-3	14	TRBJ1-6	CASSWTDSNSPLHF	TGTGCCAGCAGTTGGACAGATTCCAATTCACCCCTCCACTTT
.	many	TRBV7-2	14	TRBJ1-3	CASSPTLSGNTIYF	TGTGCCAGCAGCCCGACTCTTTCTGGAAACACCATATATTTT
.	many	TRBV28	14	TRBJ2-1	CASRGPPPGNEQFF	TGTGCCAGCAGGGGACCTCCGCCTGGAAATGAGCAGTTCTTC
.	many	TRBV7-2	15	TRBJ1-2	CASSLGPTENYGYTF	TGTGCCAGCAGCTTAGGCCCGACAGAGAACTATGGCTACACCTTC
.	many	TRBV6-1	13	TRBJ2-3	CATRVGGTDTQYF	TGTGCCACCAGGGTAGGAGGAACAGATACGCAGTATTTT
.	many	TRBV14	15	TRBJ2-4	CASSQDAGAKNIQYF	TGTGCCAGCAGCCAAGACGCAGGAGCCAAAAACATTCAGTACTTC
.	many	TRBV7-8	13	TRBJ2-2	CASSLDGAGELFF	TGTGCCAGCAGCCTGGACGGCGCCGGGGAGCTGTTTTTT
TRBD1	few	TRBV12-3/TRBV12-4	15	TRBJ1-3	CASSPKQGTGNTIYF	TGTGCCAGCAGTCCAAAACAGGGGACTGGAAACACCATATATTTT
.	many	TRBV7-2	15	TRBJ2-5	CASSLDPGLGVTQYF	TGTGCCAGCAGCTTAGACCCGGGACTGGGGGTTACCCAGTACTTC
TRBD1	.	TRBV19	15	TRBJ1-1	CASSKDRGWATEAFF	TGTGCCAGTAGTAAAGACAGGGGTTGGGCCACTGAAGCTTTCTTT
.	many	TRBV12-3/TRBV12-4	16	TRBJ2-5	CASSLNPPEEGETQYF	TGTGCCAGCAGTTTAAATCCCCCCGAGGAGGGGGAGACCCAGTACTTC
.	.	TRBV5-1	19	TRBJ2-7	CASSILTGGSSGRAYEQYF	TGCGCCAGCAGCATACTCACAGGGGGCAGCAGCGGGAGGGCCTACGAGCAGTACTTC
TRBD2	once	TRBV20-1	14	TRBJ2-3	CSARKREGLDTQYF	TGCAGTGCTAGAAAACGGGAGGGCTTAGATACGCAGTATTTT
TRBD1	many	TRBV7-2	15	TRBJ2-3	CASSLAQGAMDTQYF	TGTGCCAGCAGCTTAGCGCAGGGGGCCATGGATACGCAGTATTTT
TRBD1	.	TRBV2	15	TRBJ2-2	CASIREGTGAGELFF	TGTGCCAGCATCCGCGAGGGGACAGGGGCCGGGGAGCTGTTTTTT
.	many	TRBV10-3	14	TRBJ2-2	CAISDRANTGELFF	TGTGCCATCAGTGACAGGGCGAACACCGGGGAGCTGTTTTTT
.	many	TRBV7-2	13	TRBJ1-2	CASSLGGEWGYTF	TGTGCCAGCAGCTTAGGGGGGGAGTGGGGCTACACCTTC
.	.	TRBV3-1	13	TRBJ2-7	CASSGDSSYEQYF	TGTGCCAGTAGCGGGGACAGCTCCTACGAGCAGTACTTC
.	many	TRBV7-2	14	TRBJ2-3	CASSSRTLTDTQYF	TGTGCCAGCAGCTCCAGGACCCTCACAGATACGCAGTATTTT
.	.	TRBV7-3	14	TRBJ2-2	CASSQDTNTGELFF	TGTGCCAGCAGCCAGGACACCAACACCGGGGAGCTGTTTTTT
.	many	TRBV11-2	14	TRBJ2-5	CASSLQIRQETQYF	TGTGCCAGCAGCCTCCAAATTCGACAAGAGACCCAGTACTTC
.	many	TRBV19	12	TRBJ2-3	CASSGAADTQYF	TGTGCCAGTAGCGGGGCGGCAGATACGCAGTATTTT
.	.	TRBV29-1	12	TRBJ1-1	CSVDPKNTEAFF	TGCAGCGTTGACCCGAAGAACACTGAAGCTTTCTTT
TRBD1	many	TRBV14	14	TRBJ1-1	CASDSKGADTEAFF	TGTGCCAGCGACTCCAAGGGGGCCGACACTGAAGCTTTCTTT
.	many	TRBV7-6	15	TRBJ1-3	CASSLTAGSGNTIYF	TGTGCCAGCAGCTTAACGGCTGGCTCTGGAAACACCATATATTTT
TRBD2	.	TRBV5-1	15	TRBJ2-3	CASSLLSGTADTQYF	TGCGCCAGCAGCTTGCTTAGCGGGACCGCAGATACGCAGTATTTT
TRBD1	many	TRBV7-2	16	TRBJ1-5	CASSLGTGGSRQPQHF	TGTGCCAGCAGCTTAGGGACAGGGGGATCTCGTCAGCCCCAGCATTTT
.	.	TRBV7-3	15	TRBJ1-3	CASSLTGNSGNTIYF	TGTGCCAGCAGCTTAACCGGGAACTCTGGAAACACCATATATTTT
.	few	TRBV12-3/TRBV12-4	14	TRBJ1-2	CASSFGVSNYGYTF	TGTGCCAGCAGTTTCGGGGTATCTAACTATGGCTACACCTTC
.	many	TRBV6-2/TRBV6-3	16	TRBJ1-2	CASSRASGQSNYGYTF	TGTGCCAGCAGCCGAGCTTCGGGACAATCCAACTATGGCTACACCTTC
.	.	TRBV29-1	12	TRBJ2-7	CSVQADPYEQYF	TGCAGCGTTCAGGCCGATCCCTACGAGCAGTACTTC
.	many	TRBV6-6	14	TRBJ1-1	CASSYRGQEAEAFF	TGTGCCAGCAGTTACCGGGGGCAGGAGGCTGAAGCTTTCTTT
.	many	TRBV11-2	14	TRBJ2-7	CASSLARVGYEQYF	TGTGCCAGCAGCTTAGCCAGGGTTGGATACGAGCAGTACTTC
.	many	TRBV5-5	15	TRBJ2-3	CASSLTGSYTDTQYF	TGTGCCAGCAGCCTTACAGGGTCCTACACAGATACGCAGTATTTT